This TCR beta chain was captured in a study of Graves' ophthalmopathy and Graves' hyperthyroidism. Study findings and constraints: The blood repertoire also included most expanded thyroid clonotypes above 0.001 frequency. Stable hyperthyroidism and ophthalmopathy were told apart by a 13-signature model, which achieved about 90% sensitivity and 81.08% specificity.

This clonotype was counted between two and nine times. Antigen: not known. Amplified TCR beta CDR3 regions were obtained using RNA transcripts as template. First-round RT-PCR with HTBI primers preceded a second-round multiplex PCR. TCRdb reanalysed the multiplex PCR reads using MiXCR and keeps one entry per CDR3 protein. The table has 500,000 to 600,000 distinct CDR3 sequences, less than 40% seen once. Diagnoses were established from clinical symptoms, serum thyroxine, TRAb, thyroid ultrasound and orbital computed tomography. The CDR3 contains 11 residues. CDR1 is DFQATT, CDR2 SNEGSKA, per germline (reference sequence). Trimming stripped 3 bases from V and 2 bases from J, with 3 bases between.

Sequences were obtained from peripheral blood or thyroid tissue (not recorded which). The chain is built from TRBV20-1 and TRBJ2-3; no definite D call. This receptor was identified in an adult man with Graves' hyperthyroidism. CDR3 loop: CSARVTDTQYF. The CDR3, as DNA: TGCAGTGCTAGGGTCACAGATACGCAGTATTTT.